One and the same sample provided the 28 T cell receptor beta chains below, sequenced in a study of human T cells and chemical hapten exposure. Time point denoted: patch test 2, 6 weeks after DPC sensitization. Treatment indicated: therapeutic diphenylcyclopropenone sensitization with weekly scalp DPC. A single record per CDR3 protein comes from TCRdb applying MiXCR to the RACE reads. Among about 85,000 distinct CDR3 sequences, under 14% were seen once, and the ten largest hold about 1.6%. The sequences come from whole blood, collected in connection with sensitization to the hapten diphenylcyclopropenone (DPC). The receptors come from a man aged 18 to 35 with alopecia areata. Some clones in this sample may be carry-over from other donors' samples.

This clonotype was picked up a small number of times. At one end, the junction sequence differs from germline, possibly due to a read error. The chain couples TRBV12-3 or TRBV12-4 to TRBJ2-3; 13 bases are a match to TRBD2. This CDR3 has 13 amino acids. The CDR3 DNA reads as TGTGCCAGCAGTTTAGCCACCGGGACTAGCGGGGCTTTT. Translating gives CASSLATGTSGAF.

Ten or more counts support this clonotype. The genes are TRBV11-2 and TRBJ1-6, with 7 bases that match TRBD1. Trimming at V came to 6 bases and at J to 7 bases, leaving 12 bases not matched to a gene. This CDR3 is built from 16 residues. Germline V gives CDR1 SGHAT, CDR2 FQNNGV. The CDR3 DNA reads TGTGCCAGCAGGAACAAGCCGGGACAGAGGAATTCACCCCTCCACTTT. As protein: CASRNKPGQRNSPLHF.

This clonotype has only a few counts. V usage is TRBV4-1 and J usage is TRBJ1-5, with TRBD1 identical over 7 bases. This CDR3 has 16 amino acids. The germline gives CDR1 MGHRA, CDR2 YSYEKL. The V segment lost 1 base and the J segment 4 bases; nucleotides outside the gene matches: 7. The CDR3 here is CASSQAGDRSNQPQHF. The DNA of the CDR3 is TGCGCCAGCAGCCAAGCGGGGGACAGAAGTAATCAGCCCCAGCATTTT.

This clonotype showed up many times. The gene calls are TRBV18 and TRBJ2-7; 7 bases are shared with TRBD1. V gave up 5 bases and J gave up 3 bases; unmatched junction bases: 10. The CDR3 runs to 15 residues. Germline lookup yields CDR1 KGHSH and CDR2 LQKENI. CDR3 residues: CASSTSETGRYEQYV. CDR3 DNA sequence: TGTGCCAGCTCAACCTCGGAGACAGGGCGCTACGAGCAGTACGTC.

This clonotype came up many times. The chain carries TRBV20-1 and TRBJ2-1; the D gene is possibly TRBD2 (5 bases). V gave up 0 bases and J gave up 6 bases, with 18 bases separating them. The CDR3 has 16 amino acids. From germline, CDR1 is DFQATT and CDR2 SNEGSKA (reference sequence). The CDR3 nucleotides read TGCAGTGCTAGAGAGCTACCGGGTCTAGAGGGCAATGAGCAGTTCTTC. Translated: CSARELPGLEGNEQFF.

The chain carries TRBV20-1 and TRBJ2-2; TRBD2 is a possible D gene (5 bases). This CDR3 has 13 residues. Germline values: CDR1 DFQATT, CDR2 SNEGSKA (reference sequence). Trimming shortened V by 6 bases and J by 3 bases, and 11 bases separated the two germline ends. The CDR3 sequence: CSASGWDTGELFF. The CDR3 nucleotides read TGCAGTGCCTCGGGGTGGGACACCGGGGAGCTGTTTTTT.

The V and J genes are TRBV7-9 and TRBJ2-1; D is undetermined. Germline-derived CDR1 and CDR2 are SEHNR and FQNEAQ (reference sequence). With 1 base removed from V and 9 bases from J, the gap between germline ends came to 10 bases. CDR3 size: 13 residues. The CDR3 sequence is CASSLGPSTEQFF. For the CDR3, the DNA is TGTGCCAGCAGCTTAGGCCCCTCCACTGAGCAGTTCTTC.

There are many counts of this clonotype. This chain uses TRBV6-2 or TRBV6-3 with TRBJ1-2; no reliable D call. This CDR3 is 14 amino acids long. Germline V gene lookup returns CDR1 MNHEY and CDR2 SVGEGT. Trimming cost V 6 bases and J 1 base, with 12 bases left between them. The CDR3 here is CASSRNNHNYGYTF. Here the CDR3 DNA reads TGTGCCAGCAGCAGAAACAACCATAACTATGGCTACACCTTC.

This clonotype appeared many times. The rearrangement uses TRBV4-3 and TRBJ2-3; 14 bases align to TRBD2. With V trimmed by 4 bases and J by 5 bases, 5 bases remained unmatched. This CDR3 spans 16 amino acids. Per the germline V gene, CDR1 is LGHNA and CDR2 is YSLEER. In nucleotides, the CDR3 is TGCGCCAGCAGCCGTACCGGACTAGCGGGGGGAGATACGCAGTATTTT. This sequence encodes CASSRTGLAGGDTQYF.

This clonotype appeared many times. The chain's CDR3 is CSVQGRETQYF. The DNA of the CDR3 is TGCAGCGTTCAGGGTAGGGAGACCCAGTACTTC. The rearrangement links TRBV29-1 to TRBJ2-5; a possible D gene is TRBD1 (5 bases). The V gene lost 5 bases and the J gene lost 5 bases, with 9 bases spanning the gap. Per the germline V gene, CDR1 is SQVTM and CDR2 is ANQGSEA. This CDR3 is built from 11 residues.

This clonotype appeared many times. The rearrangement joins TRBV15 to TRBJ2-2; D unresolved. The V gene's germline CDR1 is LNHNV and CDR2 YYDKDF (reference sequence). The CDR3 spans 17 residues. V gave up 0 bases and J gave up 0 bases, with 11 bases separating them. The CDR3 region has the DNA TGTGCCACCAGCAGAGATCGGATTGCCTCGAACACCGGGGAGCTGTTTTTT. Translation gives CATSRDRIASNTGELFF.

The genes are TRBV12-3 or TRBV12-4 and TRBJ2-1, with D possibly being TRBD1 (6 bases). V was cut by 8 bases and J by 0 bases, with 14 bases left in between. CDR3 length: 15 residues. CDR3 DNA: TGTGCCAGCTATGACCGGGACAACTCCTACAATGAGCAGTTCTTC. Encoded protein: CASYDRDNSYNEQFF.

The chain recombines TRBV7-2 with TRBJ2-5; tentative D call: TRBD2 (6 bases). V lost 5 bases to trimming and J lost 4 bases, with 14 bases between them. The CDR3 loop spans 14 amino acids. CDR1 and CDR2 (germline): SGHTA, FQGNSA. The CDR3 protein is CASSPGLKLETQYF. The CDR3, as DNA: TGTGCCAGCAGCCCTGGACTAAAGCTAGAGACCCAGTACTTC.

The V and J genes are TRBV5-5 and TRBJ2-1; D may be TRBD1 or TRBD2 (5 bases each). Per the germline V gene, CDR1 is SGHKS and CDR2 is YYEKEE (reference sequence). The CDR3 runs to 13 residues. V was shortened by 0 bases and J by 9 bases, with 10 bases between the two germline ends. The chain's CDR3 is CASSLVMGVEQFF. The DNA for the CDR3 is TGTGCCAGCAGCTTGGTTATGGGGGTTGAGCAGTTCTTC. The variable domain in full, with the rest retrieved from reference TRBV5-5 and TRBJ2-1, is DAGVTQSPTHLIKTRGQQVTLRCSPISGHKSVSWYQQVLGQGPQFIFQYYEKEERGRGNFPDRFSARQFPNYSSELNVNALLLGDSALYLCASSLVMGVEQFFGPGTRLTVL.

This chain connects TRBV28 to TRBJ2-1; 7 bases align to TRBD1. CDR3 length equals 15 residues. The V gene end was trimmed by 6 bases and the J gene end by 7 bases; junction bases not matched to a gene: 12. CDR1 is MDHEN and CDR2 is SYDVKM in the germline V gene. This CDR3 reads CASSPPSTGYNEQFF. DNA for the CDR3: TGTGCCAGCAGCCCCCCATCGACAGGGTATAATGAGCAGTTCTTC.

This chain connects TRBV20-1 to TRBJ2-1, with 10 bases matching TRBD1. V gave up 3 bases and J gave up 5 bases; unmatched junction bases: 16. CDR1 is DFQATT and CDR2 is SNEGSKA in the germline V gene (reference sequence). This CDR3 has 18 residues. CDR3 sequence: CSASPGQGSARTHNEQFF. The CDR3 DNA reads as TGCAGTGCTAGCCCGGGACAGGGGTCAGCACGGACACACAATGAGCAGTTCTTC.

This clonotype was detected only a few times. This chain links TRBV5-6 with TRBJ2-3, with D perhaps assigned TRBD1 or TRBD2 (5 bases each). V lost 3 bases, J lost 1 base, and 12 bases lay in between. CDR1 SGHDT and CDR2 YYEEEE come from the germline V gene. The CDR3 is 15 amino acids. The CDR3 protein is CASSYRDDRTDTQYF. CDR3 sequence (DNA): TGTGCCAGCAGCTACCGGGACGATCGCACAGATACGCAGTATTTT.

This clonotype was picked up a small number of times. This sequence joins TRBV29-1 and TRBJ1-2; TRBD1 aligns across 9 bases. V trimming: 6 bases; J trimming: 5 bases; junction bases outside the gene matches: 4. Germline V gene lookup returns CDR1 SQVTM and CDR2 ANQGSEA. The length of the CDR3 is 12 residues. CDR3 DNA sequence: TGCAGCGTGAGGACAGGGGATTATGGCTACACCTTC. Amino acid sequence: CSVRTGDYGYTF.

This clonotype has ten or more counts. The rearrangement links TRBV6-5 to TRBJ2-1; 8 bases are a match to TRBD2. CDR3 length: 14 residues. The trim removed 2 bases at V and 7 bases at J, leaving 4 bases unmatched. Looked up from germline, CDR1 is MNHEY and CDR2 is SVGAGI. This CDR3 is CASSYRGGSNEQFF. DNA for the CDR3: TGTGCCAGCAGTTACCGGGGGGGCTCGAATGAGCAGTTCTTC.

This clonotype was observed many times. The V gene is TRBV7-2, the J gene TRBJ1-2, with TRBD1 matching 7 bases. The CDR3 runs 15 residues. Germline loops: CDR1 SGHTA, CDR2 FQGNSA. J was trimmed by 1 base and V by 5 bases; bases with no gene match: 7. CDR3 nucleotides: TGTGCCAGCAGCCTCCGGACAGGAGGTAACTATGGCTACACCTTC. Amino acid sequence: CASSLRTGGNYGYTF.

This chain uses TRBV27 with TRBJ2-3, with 11 bases matching TRBD1. V was pared by 5 bases and J by 3 bases, with 1 base of the junction left unmatched. Germline assignment: CDR1 MNHEY and CDR2 SMNVEV (reference sequence). The CDR3 contains 14 residues. In DNA, the CDR3 is TGTGCCAGCAGTGGACAGGGGGCAACAGATACGCAGTATTTT. Translated, it gives CASSGQGATDTQYF.

The chain employs TRBV29-1 and TRBJ2-5; TRBD2 might be the D (6 bases). CDR3 length: 11 amino acids. Germline CDR1 reads SQVTM; CDR2 reads ANQGSEA. V was clipped by 7 bases and J by 7 bases, with 13 bases between them. The CDR3 spells CSGREPGTQYF. The CDR3 DNA reads as TGCAGCGGACGGGAGCCCGGGACCCAGTACTTC.

In this sample, this clonotype turned up many times. The genes are TRBV29-1 and TRBJ2-7, with unresolved D. The germline CDR1 and CDR2 sequences are SQVTM and ANQGSEA. The V end was cut by 5 bases, the J end by 1 base, with 6 bases between. The CDR3 sequence is 11 residues long. The CDR3 loop reads CSVIRSYEQYF. The CDR3 DNA follows: TGCAGCGTTATCAGGTCCTACGAGCAGTACTTC.

The chain uses TRBV20-1 and TRBJ2-3; 8 nucleotides line up with TRBD2. With V trimmed by 5 bases and J by 1 base, 5 bases remained unmatched. In germline, CDR1 is DFQATT, CDR2 SNEGSKA (reference sequence). CDR3 length equals 14 residues. The CDR3 sequence is CSAPGSGGTDTQYF. The CDR3 DNA reads as TGCAGTGCTCCCGGTAGCGGGGGCACAGATACGCAGTATTTT.

This clonotype was seen a few times. The chain is built from TRBV11-2 and TRBJ2-3; the D is unclear. Trimming left V 0 bases short and J 9 bases short, with 7 bases between. The CDR3 covers 12 residues. Germline CDR1 is SGHAT and CDR2 is FQNNGV. In DNA, the CDR3 is TGTGCCAGCAGCTTAGATGGTAACACGCAGTATTTT. Protein product: CASSLDGNTQYF.

This clonotype was recorded many times. The chain joins TRBV7-6 to TRBJ2-5, with a tentative D call TRBD2 (6 bases). Deletions cut 0 bases from V and 7 bases from J, with 12 bases between. Germline CDR1 is SGHVS and CDR2 is FNYEAQ. CDR3 size: 14 residues. The CDR3 spells CASSLAGGDGTQYF. CDR3 DNA: TGTGCCAGCAGCTTAGCTGGAGGGGACGGGACCCAGTACTTC.

This clonotype occurred many times. The chain links TRBV7-2 to TRBJ2-3, with 10 bases that match TRBD2. The germline CDR1 and CDR2 sequences are SGHTA and FQGNSA. The junction had 5 bases not matched to a gene; V was cut back by 4 bases and J by 7 bases. This CDR3 contains 14 residues. CDR3 DNA sequence: TGTGCCAGCAGCTGGCTAGCGGGGGTGTATACGCAGTATTTT. Amino acid sequence: CASSWLAGVYTQYF.

The chain uses TRBV28 and TRBJ2-3; 15 nucleotides match TRBD2. CDR3 size: 18 residues. The germline gives CDR1 MDHEN, CDR2 SYDVKM. Unmatched junction bases numbered 8, after V lost 3 bases and J lost 4 bases. The CDR3 bases are TGTGCCAGCAGTTTGGGACTAGCGGGGGGAACGGACTCAGATACGCAGTATTTT. Translation: CASSLGLAGGTDSDTQYF.